The 32 T cell receptor beta chains below were found in one sample sequenced in a study of cytomegalovirus exposure and HLA in healthy donors. Vbeta (60) and Jbeta (13) primers were used in the PCR. TCRdb's copy holds only in-frame clones and misses some; the assay was immunoSEQ multiplex PCR. The sample shows 210,000 or so clones, around 83% of them seen only once. What was sequenced was PBMCs. The receptors were sampled from a girl aged 2 to 9 in good health and CMV-seronegative.

The rearrangement links TRBV29-1 to TRBJ1-3, with a tentative D call TRBD1 (6 bases). The V end was cut by 3 bases, the J end by 0 bases, with 9 bases between. This CDR3 region has 14 residues. The germline CDR1 and CDR2 sequences are SQVTM and ANQGSEA. The CDR3 here is CSVEGHLSGNTIYF. CDR3 sequence (DNA): TGCAGCGTTGAGGGACATCTCTCTGGAAACACCATATATTTT.

The gene calls are TRBV10-2 and TRBJ2-1; D is unresolved. Trimming shortened V by 2 bases and J by 16 bases, and 15 bases separated the two germline ends. This CDR3 has 12 residues. Germline CDR1 reads WSHSY; CDR2 reads SAAADI. The CDR3 region has the DNA TGCGCCAGCAGTGAGATGCAGACAAACCTTTTCTTC. Protein: CASSEMQTNLFF.

The CDR3 is CASSQVGGNEKLFF. The CDR3 DNA is TGCGCCAGCAGCCAAGTTGGCGGGAACGAAAAACTGTTTTTT. The V gene is TRBV4-1, the J gene TRBJ1-4; D unresolved. V lost 1 base to trimming and J lost 8 bases, with 11 bases between them. Germline V gene sequence: CDR1 MGHRA, CDR2 YSYEKL. The CDR3 extends over 14 amino acids.

The V gene is TRBV7-7, the J gene TRBJ2-7; 13 bases map to TRBD2. CDR1 is SSHAT, CDR2 FNYEAQ, per germline (reference sequence). The CDR3 covers 15 residues. The V gene end was trimmed by 5 bases and the J gene end by 2 bases; junction bases not matched to a gene: 3. The CDR3 reads CASSPGLAGAYEQYF. The CDR3 DNA is TGTGCCAGCAGCCCAGGACTAGCGGGAGCCTACGAGCAGTACTTC.

The rearrangement joins TRBV5-1 to TRBJ2-1; TRBD1 matches at 8 bases. Germline loops: CDR1 SGHRS, CDR2 YFSETQ. The CDR3 consists of 12 residues. V shed 5 bases and J 8 bases; nucleotides not matched to a gene: 3. Here the CDR3 reads CASRDRVDEQFF. CDR3 DNA sequence: TGCGCCAGCAGGGACAGGGTCGATGAGCAGTTCTTC.

The genes are TRBV4-2 and TRBJ2-7; 13 bases line up with TRBD2. After removal of 10 bases from V and 3 bases from J, the junction contained 3 bases not matched to a gene. The V gene's germline CDR1 is LGHNA and CDR2 YNFKEQ. The CDR3 length is 13 residues. CDR3 bases: TGTGCCACCGGACTAGCGGGAGACTACGAGCAGTACTTC. Translation gives CATGLAGDYEQYF.

With regard to this clone: The germline gene is not matched at one end of the junction; a read error may be the cause. This rearrangement joins TRBV28 to TRBJ2-5; TRBD1 matches at 7 bases. The CDR3 covers 13 residues. Germline V gene sequence: CDR1 MDHEN, CDR2 SYDVKM. As DNA, the CDR3 is TGTGCCAGCCTACTACAGGGGCAAGGGACCCAGTACTTC. Its protein product is CASLLQGQGTQYF.

This clone came up once. The gene calls are TRBV2 and TRBJ2-5, with unresolved D. TRBJ2-7 matches the DNA end more closely, so the J call is doubtful. The CDR3 is 12 residues long. The germline V gene has CDR1 SNHLY and CDR2 FYNNEI. The CDR3 DNA reads as TGTGCCAGCAGTGAAGGCTTATACGAGCAGTACTTC. This encodes CASSEGLYEQYF.

This clone was counted once. V usage is TRBV18 and J usage is TRBJ2-7, with TRBD2 identical over 13 bases. The CDR3 extends over 15 amino acids. Germline-derived CDR1 and CDR2 are KGHSH and LQKENI. The V and J ends lost 0 bases and 4 bases, in that order; junction bases with no gene match: 0. DNA for the CDR3: TGTGCCAGCTCACCACCGGGACTAGCGGGATACGAGCAGTACTTC. This encodes CASSPPGLAGYEQYF.

About this clone: A read error may produce the germline difference seen at one junction end. This sequence joins TRBV2 and TRBJ2-1; 11 bases map to TRBD2. This CDR3 region has 11 residues. Germline V CDR1 and CDR2: SNHLY, FYNNEI. The CDR3 nucleotides are TGTGCCAGCAGTACCGGGACTAGCGGTATCTTC. As protein: CASSTGTSGIF.

The chain joins TRBV7-6 to TRBJ1-6; possibly TRBD1 for D (5 bases). The CDR3 loop spans 14 amino acids. V was pared by 6 bases and J by 8 bases, with 14 bases between. Looked up from germline, CDR1 is SGHVS and CDR2 is FNYEAQ. Written as DNA, the CDR3 is TGTGCCAGCAGACCGGGGGGAGGCCATTCACCCCTCCACTTT. This encodes CASRPGGGHSPLHF.

This clone was recorded only once. The V call is TRBV5-1, the J call TRBJ1-1; D is ambiguous. The germline V gene encodes CDR1 SGHRS and CDR2 YFSETQ. V gave up 1 base and J gave up 2 bases, with 15 bases separating them. This CDR3 has 16 residues. Here the CDR3 DNA reads TGCGCCAGCAGCTTGTACGCAGGAACGTCTAACACTGAAGCTTTCTTT. As protein: CASSLYAGTSNTEAFF.

This clone was seen a few times. CDR3 region: CASSLWENYGYTF. CDR3 coding DNA: TGTGCCAGCAGCTTATGGGAGAACTATGGCTACACCTTC. The chain carries TRBV7-9 and TRBJ1-2; D is unclear. V shed 2 bases and J shed 2 bases, with 6 bases lying between them. This CDR3 spans 13 amino acids. Germline lookup yields CDR1 SEHNR and CDR2 FQNEAQ (reference sequence).

The J gene is TRBJ2-7, the V gene TRBV2; the D is unclear. The CDR3 consists of 12 residues. Germline lookup yields CDR1 SNHLY and CDR2 FYNNEI. Trimming removed 7 bases from V and 2 bases from J, with 9 bases in between. The DNA of the CDR3 is TGTGCCAGCATTGCGGCCGCCTACGAGCAGTACTTC. It specifies CASIAAAYEQYF.

This clone was counted only a few times. V gene TRBV9 combines with J gene TRBJ1-2, with D perhaps matching TRBD1 (6 bases). Trimming left V 9 bases short and J 8 bases short, with 14 bases between. The CDR3 totals 11 residues. Germline V gene sequence: CDR1 SGDLS, CDR2 YYNGEE. The CDR3 loop is CATRGGEGYTF. The CDR3 DNA reads TGTGCCACCCGCGGGGGCGAAGGCTACACCTTC.

The chain combines TRBV29-1 with TRBJ2-1; 8 bases match TRBD2. The junction had 5 bases not matched to a gene; V was cut back by 0 bases and J by 7 bases. The CDR3 runs to 14 residues. Germline CDR1 and CDR2: SQVTM and ANQGSEA. The CDR3 sequence is CSVEEAGVGNEQFF. CDR3 bases: TGCAGCGTTGAAGAAGCGGGAGTTGGGAATGAGCAGTTCTTC.

This chain uses TRBV30 with TRBJ1-4; possible D gene TRBD1, 6 bases. This CDR3 contains 13 residues. Germline loops: CDR1 GTSNPN, CDR2 SVGIG (reference sequence). V lost 2 bases and J 5 bases, leaving 9 bases between the germline ends. The CDR3 sequence is CAWSWQGNEKLFF. CDR3 bases: TGTGCCTGGAGTTGGCAGGGGAATGAAAAACTGTTTTTT.

The chain is built from TRBV19 and TRBJ1-3, with 7 nucleotides matching TRBD1. V lost 6 bases, J lost 2 bases, and 4 bases stayed unmatched. The CDR3 length is 14 residues. Germline V gene lookup returns CDR1 LNHDA and CDR2 SQIVND (reference sequence). The CDR3 region is CASSRQGPGNTIYF. The CDR3 coding sequence is TGTGCCAGTAGCAGACAGGGCCCTGGAAACACCATATATTTT. The variable domain in full, with the rest retrieved from reference TRBV19 and TRBJ1-3, is DGGITQSPKYLFRKEGQNVTLSCEQNLNHDAMYWYRQDPGQGLRLIYYSQIVNDFQKGDIAEGYSVSREKKESFPLTVTSAQKNPTAFYLCASSRQGPGNTIYFGEGSWLTVV.

The chain is built from TRBV5-1 and TRBJ1-1, with D possibly matching TRBD1 (5 bases). CDR3 length: 15 residues. Trimming cost V 4 bases and J 8 bases, with 21 bases left between them. CDR1 and CDR2 (germline): SGHRS, YFSETQ. The chain's CDR3 is CASSLTATTTHEAFF. In DNA form, the CDR3 reads TGCGCCAGCAGCCTGACAGCTACTACGACCCACGAAGCTTTCTTT. Supplemented by reference TRBV5-1 and TRBJ1-1, the full variable domain reads KAGVTQTPRYLIKTRGQQVTLSCSPISGHRSVSWYQQTPGQGLQFLFEYFSETQRNKGNFPGRFSGRQFSNSRSEMNVSTLELGDSALYLCASSLTATTTHEAFFGQGTRLTVV.

Only one count was recorded for this clone. J is TRBJ2-5 and V is TRBV7-9; D may be TRBD2 (6 bases). The V end lost 1 base, the J end lost 4 bases, and 13 bases lay between the germline ends. CDR3 length: 15 amino acids. Per germline, CDR1 SEHNR and CDR2 FQNEAQ (reference sequence). This CDR3 reads CASSLDLDYAETQYF. CDR3 DNA sequence: TGTGCCAGCAGCTTAGATCTGGACTATGCAGAGACCCAGTACTTC.

The V gene is TRBV7-9, the J gene TRBJ1-2; TRBD1 matches 8 bases. This CDR3 region has 13 residues. The V and J ends lost 2 bases and 6 bases, in that order; junction bases with no gene match: 2. Germline V gene lookup returns CDR1 SEHNR and CDR2 FQNEAQ (reference sequence). As DNA, the CDR3 is TGTGCCAGCAGCTTAACAGGGGGGGATGGCTACACCTTC. Translated, it gives CASSLTGGDGYTF.

This chain joins TRBV5-4 and TRBJ1-2; TRBD1 matches at 7 bases. Germline-derived CDR1 and CDR2 are SGHNT and YYREEE (reference sequence). V lost 3 bases to trimming and J lost 5 bases; unmatched junction nucleotides: 7. This CDR3 region has 14 residues. The CDR3 sequence: CASSSGQEVYGYTF. In DNA form, the CDR3 reads TGTGCCAGCAGCTCCGGACAGGAGGTTTATGGCTACACCTTC.

The chain uses TRBV11-2 and TRBJ2-3; TRBD2 matches 10 bases. V lost 8 bases and J lost 3; bases outside the gene matches: 8. The CDR3 contains 15 residues. Germline V lookup: CDR1 SGHAT, CDR2 FQNNGV. CDR3 coding DNA: TGTGCCAGCCGAAGACTAGCGGGCGCTACAGATACGCAGTATTTT. Its protein is CASRRLAGATDTQYF.

In nucleotides, the CDR3 is TGCGCCAGCAGTGCGGACAGGGTCGGTGGCTACACCTTC. Translating gives CASSADRVGGYTF. V and J are TRBV10-1 and TRBJ1-2; 8 bases agree with TRBD1. The junction had 5 bases not matched to a gene; V was cut back by 4 bases and J by 7 bases. The CDR3 has 13 amino acids. Looked up from germline, CDR1 is WNHNN and CDR2 is SYGVQD (reference sequence).

The V call is TRBV10-3, the J call TRBJ2-7; 8 bases are a match to TRBD2. The CDR3 contains 13 residues. CDR1 and CDR2 (germline): ENHRY, SYGVKD. V lost 9 bases to trimming and J lost 4 bases; unmatched junction nucleotides: 8. The CDR3, as DNA: TGTGCCATAGGACGGGGGGGGGAATACGAGCAGTACTTC. It yields the protein CAIGRGGEYEQYF.

The V and J genes are TRBV6-5 and TRBJ2-2, with 7 bases identical to TRBD1. The germline gives CDR1 MNHEY, CDR2 SVGAGI. The CDR3 totals 15 residues. V trimming: 2 bases; J trimming: 3 bases; junction bases outside the gene matches: 3. Here the CDR3 DNA reads TGTGCCAGCAGTTACGACAGGGTGGACACCGGGGAGCTGTTTTTT. This encodes CASSYDRVDTGELFF.

The chain employs TRBV27 and TRBJ1-1; D is possibly TRBD1 (6 bases). V was clipped by 5 bases and J by 3 bases, with 16 bases between them. Per the germline V gene, CDR1 is MNHEY and CDR2 is SMNVEV (reference sequence). CDR3 size: 15 residues. The CDR3 sequence: CASSPRRGADTEAFF. CDR3 in DNA: TGTGCCAGCAGTCCTCGCCGGGGGGCGGACACTGAAGCTTTCTTT.

This sequence joins TRBV2 and TRBJ2-1; weak D call: TRBD2 (6 bases). CDR1 and CDR2 (germline): SNHLY, FYNNEI. This CDR3 comprises 14 residues. Trimming took 6 bases from V and 6 from J, leaving 15 bases between them. CDR3 sequence (DNA): TGTGCCAGCAGAGTAGCGGTTAGGGGCAATGAGCAGTTCTTC. The encoded protein is CASRVAVRGNEQFF.

The chain couples TRBV6-6 to TRBJ1-5; D unclear. Germline V gene data show CDR1 as MNHNY and CDR2 as SVGAGI (reference sequence). This CDR3 region has 12 residues. V was pared by 10 bases and J by 8 bases, with 15 bases between. The CDR3 coding sequence is TGTGCCACCGAGGAATACAAAAAGCCCCAGCATTTT. Its protein product is CATEEYKKPQHF.

This clone was picked up one time. The gene calls are TRBV19 and TRBJ2-7; 9 positions match TRBD2. Per germline, CDR1 LNHDA and CDR2 SQIVND (reference sequence). This CDR3 spans 15 amino acids. Trimming removed 7 bases from V and 2 bases from J; junction bases left unmatched: 9. The CDR3 DNA follows: TGTGCCAGTACCCCGACTAGCGGTAGGGCCTACGAGCAGTACTTC. Protein sequence: CASTPTSGRAYEQYF. The entire variable domain, with the rest obtained from reference TRBV19 and TRBJ2-7, is as follows: DGGITQSPKYLFRKEGQNVTLSCEQNLNHDAMYWYRQDPGQGLRLIYYSQIVNDFQKGDIAEGYSVSREKKESFPLTVTSAQKNPTAFYLCASTPTSGRAYEQYFGPGTRLTVT.

V usage is TRBV25-1 and J usage is TRBJ1-2; no reliable D call. The germline V gene has CDR1 MGHDK and CDR2 SYGVNS. V shed 3 bases and J shed 4 bases, with 12 bases lying between them. The length of the CDR3 is 14 residues. The CDR3 DNA reads as TGTGCCAGCAGTGATCCGCGGGGAATCTATGGCTACACCTTC. Its translation is CASSDPRGIYGYTF.

The V and J genes are TRBV29-1 and TRBJ2-1; 15 bases line up with TRBD2. J lost 7 bases, V lost 7 bases, and 5 bases had no gene match. CDR1 is SQVTM, CDR2 ANQGSEA, per germline. The length of the CDR3 is 14 residues. CDR3 loop: CSAGTSGGFNEQFF. The CDR3 DNA sequence: TGCAGCGCCGGGACTAGCGGGGGGTTTAATGAGCAGTTCTTC.